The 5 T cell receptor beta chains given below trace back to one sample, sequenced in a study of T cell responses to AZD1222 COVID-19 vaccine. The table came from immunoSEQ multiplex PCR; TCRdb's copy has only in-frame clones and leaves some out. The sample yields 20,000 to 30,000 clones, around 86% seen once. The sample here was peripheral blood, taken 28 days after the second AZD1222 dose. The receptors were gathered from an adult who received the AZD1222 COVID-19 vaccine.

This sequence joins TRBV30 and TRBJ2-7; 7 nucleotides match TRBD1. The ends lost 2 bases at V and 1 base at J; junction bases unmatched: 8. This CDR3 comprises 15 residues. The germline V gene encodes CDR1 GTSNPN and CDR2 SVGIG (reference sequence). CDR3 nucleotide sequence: TGTGCCTGGAGTAATACAGGGGCTCTTTCCTACGAGCAGTACTTC. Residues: CAWSNTGALSYEQYF.

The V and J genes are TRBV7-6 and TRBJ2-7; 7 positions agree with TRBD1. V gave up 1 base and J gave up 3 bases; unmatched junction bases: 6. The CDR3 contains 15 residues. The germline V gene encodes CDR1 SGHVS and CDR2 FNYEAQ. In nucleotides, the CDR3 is TGTGCCAGCAGCTTAGAGGCGGCAGGGGGCTACGAGCAGTACTTC. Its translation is CASSLEAAGGYEQYF.

The CDR3 DNA sequence: TGTGCCAGCAGCAGGGGGACAGGGGGCGGAACAGATACGCAGTATTTT. This sequence encodes CASSRGTGGGTDTQYF. This chain joins TRBV21-1 and TRBJ2-3; the table's D call, TRBD1, was not checked against the DNA. TRBV21-1 is flagged as a pseudogene. The CDR3 is 16 amino acids.

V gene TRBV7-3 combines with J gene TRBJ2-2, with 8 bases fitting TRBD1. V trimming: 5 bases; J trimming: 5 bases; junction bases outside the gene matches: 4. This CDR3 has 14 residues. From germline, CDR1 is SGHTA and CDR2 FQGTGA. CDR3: CASSPGGETGELFF. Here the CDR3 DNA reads TGTGCCAGCAGCCCAGGGGGCGAAACCGGGGAGCTGTTTTTT.

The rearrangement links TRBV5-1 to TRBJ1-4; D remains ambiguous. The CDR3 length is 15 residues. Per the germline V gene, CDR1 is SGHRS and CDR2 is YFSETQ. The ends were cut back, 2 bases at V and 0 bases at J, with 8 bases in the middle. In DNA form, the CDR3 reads TGCGCCAGCAGCTTTATGAAGTCAACTAATGAAAAACTGTTTTTT. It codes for CASSFMKSTNEKLFF.